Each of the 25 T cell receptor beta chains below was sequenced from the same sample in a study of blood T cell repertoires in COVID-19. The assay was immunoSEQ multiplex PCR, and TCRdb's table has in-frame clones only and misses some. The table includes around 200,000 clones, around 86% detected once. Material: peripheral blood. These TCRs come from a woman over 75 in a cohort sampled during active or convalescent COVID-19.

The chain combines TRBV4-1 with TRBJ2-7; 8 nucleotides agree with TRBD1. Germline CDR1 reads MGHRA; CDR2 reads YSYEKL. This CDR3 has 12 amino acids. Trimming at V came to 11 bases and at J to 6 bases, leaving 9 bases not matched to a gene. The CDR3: CAGTGQGCEQYV. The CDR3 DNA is TGCGCCGGCACAGGACAGGGATGCGAGCAGTACGTC.

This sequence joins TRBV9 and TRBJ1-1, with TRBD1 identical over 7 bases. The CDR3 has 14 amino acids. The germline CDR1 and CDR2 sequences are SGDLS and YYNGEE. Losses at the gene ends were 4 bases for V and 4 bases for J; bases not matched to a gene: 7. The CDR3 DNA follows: TGTGCCAGCAGCCCCAACAGGGGAGGCACTGAAGCTTTCTTT. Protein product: CASSPNRGGTEAFF.

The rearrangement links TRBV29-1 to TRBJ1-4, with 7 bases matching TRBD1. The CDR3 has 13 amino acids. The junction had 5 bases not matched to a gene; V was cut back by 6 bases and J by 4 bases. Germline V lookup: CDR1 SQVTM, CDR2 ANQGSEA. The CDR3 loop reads CSVGQEVNEKLFF. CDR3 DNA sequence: TGCAGCGTAGGACAGGAGGTTAATGAAAAACTGTTTTTT.

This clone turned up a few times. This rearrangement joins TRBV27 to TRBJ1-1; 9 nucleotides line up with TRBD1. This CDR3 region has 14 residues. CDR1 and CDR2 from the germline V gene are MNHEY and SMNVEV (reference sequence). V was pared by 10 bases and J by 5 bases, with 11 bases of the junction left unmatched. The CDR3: CATALDRGRTEAFF. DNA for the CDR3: TGTGCCACCGCCTTGGACAGGGGAAGGACTGAAGCTTTCTTT.

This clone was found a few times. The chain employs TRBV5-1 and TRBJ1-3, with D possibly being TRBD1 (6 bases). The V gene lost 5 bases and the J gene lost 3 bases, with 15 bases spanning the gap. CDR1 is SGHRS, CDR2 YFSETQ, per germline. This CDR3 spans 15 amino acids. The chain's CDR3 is CASSPGQPYGNTIYF. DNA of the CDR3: TGCGCCAGCAGTCCGGGACAACCCTATGGAAACACCATATATTTT.

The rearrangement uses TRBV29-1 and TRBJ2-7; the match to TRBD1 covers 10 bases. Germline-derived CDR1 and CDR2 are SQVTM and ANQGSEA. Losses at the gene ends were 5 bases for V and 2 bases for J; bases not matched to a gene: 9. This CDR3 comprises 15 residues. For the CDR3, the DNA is TGCAGCGTTTCCGCCGGGACAGGGGTGGCCTACGAGCAGTACGTC. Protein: CSVSAGTGVAYEQYV.

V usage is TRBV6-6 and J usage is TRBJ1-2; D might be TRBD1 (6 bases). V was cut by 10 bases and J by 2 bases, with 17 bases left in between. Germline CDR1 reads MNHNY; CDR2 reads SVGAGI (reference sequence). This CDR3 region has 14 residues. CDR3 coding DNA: TGTGCCACCTTACAGGGCAGTTCCAACTATGGCTACACCTTC. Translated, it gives CATLQGSSNYGYTF.

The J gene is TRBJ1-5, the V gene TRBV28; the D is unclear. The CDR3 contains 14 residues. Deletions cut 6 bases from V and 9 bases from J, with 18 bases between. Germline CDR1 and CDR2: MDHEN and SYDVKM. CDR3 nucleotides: TGTGCCAGCAGCTCGGACTTCCCCGGGCGGCCCCAGCATTTT. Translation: CASSSDFPGRPQHF.

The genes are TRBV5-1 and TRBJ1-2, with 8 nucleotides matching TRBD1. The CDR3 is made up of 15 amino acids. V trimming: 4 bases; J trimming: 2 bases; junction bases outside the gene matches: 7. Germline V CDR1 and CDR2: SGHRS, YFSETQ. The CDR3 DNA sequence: TGCGCCAGCAGCAGCTCGACAGGGGCAAACTATGGCTACACCTTC. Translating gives CASSSSTGANYGYTF.

CDR3 nucleotide sequence: TGCGCCAGCAGCCAAAGCGCCGGCAATCAGCCCCAGCATTTT. This gives the protein CASSQSAGNQPQHF. V and J are TRBV4-3 and TRBJ1-5; D is ambiguous. The germline CDR1 and CDR2 sequences are LGHNA and YSLEER. The V end lost 2 bases, the J end lost 2 bases, and 7 bases lay between the germline ends. CDR3 length: 14 amino acids.

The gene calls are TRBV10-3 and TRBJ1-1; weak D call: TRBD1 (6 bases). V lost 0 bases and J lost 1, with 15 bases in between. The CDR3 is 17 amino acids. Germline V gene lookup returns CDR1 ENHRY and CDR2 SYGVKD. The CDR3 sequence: CAISESLSGGANTEAFF. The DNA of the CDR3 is TGTGCCATCAGTGAGTCGTTGTCGGGGGGCGCGAACACTGAAGCTTTCTTT.

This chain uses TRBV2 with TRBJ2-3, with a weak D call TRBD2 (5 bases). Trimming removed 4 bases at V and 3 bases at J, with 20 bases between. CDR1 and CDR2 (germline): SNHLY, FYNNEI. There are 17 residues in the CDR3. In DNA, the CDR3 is TGTGCCAGCAGTGTCCCGACTACCCCATGGGAGACAGATACGCAGTATTTT. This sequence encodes CASSVPTTPWETDTQYF.

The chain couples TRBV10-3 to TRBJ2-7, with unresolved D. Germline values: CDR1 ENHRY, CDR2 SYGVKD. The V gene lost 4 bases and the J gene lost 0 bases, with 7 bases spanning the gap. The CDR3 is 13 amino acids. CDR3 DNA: TGTGCCATCAGTGGTGGCAGCTCCTACGAGCAGTACTTC. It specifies CAISGGSSYEQYF.

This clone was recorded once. The CDR3 DNA reads TGCAGTGCTAGTCGCGGGACTGGCTCCTACAATGAGCAGTTCTTC. Protein sequence: CSASRGTGSYNEQFF. The rearrangement joins TRBV20-1 to TRBJ2-1; perhaps TRBD2 as D (6 bases). This CDR3 spans 15 amino acids. V lost 3 bases and J 0 bases, leaving 12 bases between the germline ends. CDR1 and CDR2 from the germline V gene are DFQATT and SNEGSKA (reference sequence).

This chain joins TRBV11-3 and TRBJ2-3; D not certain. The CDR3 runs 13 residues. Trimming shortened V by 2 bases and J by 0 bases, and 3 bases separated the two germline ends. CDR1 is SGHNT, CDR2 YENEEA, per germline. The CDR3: CASSLHSTDTQYF. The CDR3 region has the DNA TGTGCCAGCAGCTTACATAGCACAGATACGCAGTATTTT.

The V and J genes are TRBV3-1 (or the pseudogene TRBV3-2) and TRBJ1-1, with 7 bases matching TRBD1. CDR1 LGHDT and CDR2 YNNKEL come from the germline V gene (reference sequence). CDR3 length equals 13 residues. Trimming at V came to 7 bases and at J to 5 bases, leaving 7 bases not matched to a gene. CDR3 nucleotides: TGTGCCAGCATCCGACAGGGTCAAACTGAAGCTTTCTTT. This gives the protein CASIRQGQTEAFF.

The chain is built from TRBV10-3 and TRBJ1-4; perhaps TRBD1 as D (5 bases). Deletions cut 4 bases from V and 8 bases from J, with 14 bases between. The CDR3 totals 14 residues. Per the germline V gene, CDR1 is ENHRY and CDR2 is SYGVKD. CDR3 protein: CAISAGGSEEKLFF. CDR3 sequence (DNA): TGTGCCATCAGTGCTGGGGGGTCGGAGGAAAAACTGTTTTTT.

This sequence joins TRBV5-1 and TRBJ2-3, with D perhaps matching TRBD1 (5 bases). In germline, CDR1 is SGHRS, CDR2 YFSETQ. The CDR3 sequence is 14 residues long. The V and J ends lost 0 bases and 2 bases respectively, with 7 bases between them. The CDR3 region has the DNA TGCGCCAGCAGCTTGGAGGGGAACACAGATACGCAGTATTTT. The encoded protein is CASSLEGNTDTQYF.

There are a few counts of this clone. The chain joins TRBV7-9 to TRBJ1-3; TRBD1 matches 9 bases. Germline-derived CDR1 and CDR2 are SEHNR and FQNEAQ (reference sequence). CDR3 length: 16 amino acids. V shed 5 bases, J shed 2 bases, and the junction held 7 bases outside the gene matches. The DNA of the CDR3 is TGTGCCAGCAGCATAACGACAGGGGGAGCTGGAAACACCATATATTTT. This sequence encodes CASSITTGGAGNTIYF.

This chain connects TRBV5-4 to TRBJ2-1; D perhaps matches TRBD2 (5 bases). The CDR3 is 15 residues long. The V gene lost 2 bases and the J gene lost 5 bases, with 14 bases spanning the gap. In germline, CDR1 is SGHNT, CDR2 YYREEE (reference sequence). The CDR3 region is CASSFNLANNNEQFF. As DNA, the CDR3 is TGTGCCAGCAGCTTCAACCTAGCTAATAACAATGAGCAGTTCTTC.

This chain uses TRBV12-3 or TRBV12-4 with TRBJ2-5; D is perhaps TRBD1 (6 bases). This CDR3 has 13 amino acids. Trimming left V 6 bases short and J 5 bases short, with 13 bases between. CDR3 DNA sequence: TGTGCCAGCAGCATCAGGGACAAGGAGACCCAGTACTTC. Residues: CASSIRDKETQYF.

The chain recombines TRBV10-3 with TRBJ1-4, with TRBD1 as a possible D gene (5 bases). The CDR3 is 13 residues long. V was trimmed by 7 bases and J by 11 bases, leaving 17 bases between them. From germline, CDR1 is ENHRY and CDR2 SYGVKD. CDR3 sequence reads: CAITPGRGDKLFF. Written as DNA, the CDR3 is TGTGCCATCACCCCCGGGAGGGGTGATAAACTGTTTTTT.

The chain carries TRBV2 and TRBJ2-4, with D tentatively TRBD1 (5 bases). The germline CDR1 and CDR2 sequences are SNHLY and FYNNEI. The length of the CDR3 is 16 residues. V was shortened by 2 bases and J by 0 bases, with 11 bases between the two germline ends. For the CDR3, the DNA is TGTGCCAGCAGTGAAAGGGGTCATGCAGCCAAAAACATTCAGTACTTC. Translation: CASSERGHAAKNIQYF.

This CDR3 is CASSPSTGSSYEQYV. CDR3 sequence (DNA): TGTGCCAGCTCACCATCTACCGGGAGCTCCTACGAGCAGTACGTC. This chain links TRBV18 with TRBJ2-7, with a weak D call TRBD2 (6 bases). Trimming took 2 bases from V and 0 from J, leaving 11 bases between them. Germline CDR1 reads KGHSH; CDR2 reads LQKENI. The CDR3 totals 15 residues.

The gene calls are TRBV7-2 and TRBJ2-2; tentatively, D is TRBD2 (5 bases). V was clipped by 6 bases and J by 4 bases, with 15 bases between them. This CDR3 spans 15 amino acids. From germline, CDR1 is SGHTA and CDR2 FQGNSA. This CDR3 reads CASSPPPGGTGELFF. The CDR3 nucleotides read TGTGCCAGCAGTCCACCACCAGGAGGCACCGGGGAGCTGTTTTTT.